This paragraph reports one T cell receptor beta chain. Its cognate antigen is unknown. The germline CDR1 and CDR2 sequences are SNHLY and FYNNEI. Between the trimmed V and J ends, which lost 2 bases and 5 bases, there was a span of 12 bases. This CDR3 is 14 amino acids long. These data come from a study of T cell responses to AZD1222 COVID-19 vaccine. Sequenced by immunoSEQ multiplex PCR; TCRdb stores in-frame clones only, minus some. There are roughly 30,000 clones in the sample; around nine tenths occur only once, and around 1.2% lies in the top ten. Study findings and constraints: Unmutated variant regions are reportedly the target of nearly half of TCRs that are spike-specific. Spike as a whole was targeted by vaccine-associated CD4 TCRs, dominant at 160-218 and 743-854.

This chain connects TRBV2 to TRBJ1-2; D not resolved. Sequences were derived from peripheral blood, sampled on day 0 of AZD1222 vaccination. This clonotype was obtained from an adult in good health. The CDR3: CASSETVRSYGYTF. In nucleotides, the CDR3 is TGTGCCAGCAGTGAAACGGTCAGAAGTTATGGCTACACCTTC.